What follows is one T cell receptor (beta chain) and its context. Its recognized antigen is unknown. Per-nucleotide qualities are absent, and no much larger clonotype sits a single base away. To separate naive from memory CD4+ T cells, cryopreserved PBMCs first underwent CD4 enrichment and then EasySep naive CD4+ T cell enrichment. For roughly 9 days, about 9.8 x 10^4 sorted naive or memory CD4+ T cells were cultured together with CEF peptides and T cell-depleted PBMCs at a 1:1 ratio. In general, triplicate replicate wells were used for every peptide culture condition. Ficoll-Paque PLUS gradient centrifugation was used to isolate PBMCs from leukapheresis product or whole blood. The PBMCs went either fresh into the expansion assay or into cryopreservation at -140 degrees C. The QIAamp Micro DNA Kit was used to extract genomic DNA from the CD4+ T cells. This entry is derived from a study of CD4 T cells in relation to SARS-CoV-2 and coronaviruses (dated by TCRdb to 2020 to 2022). For the wider study: In the ViraFEST assay, PBMCs were cultured with antigen for around nine days, after which TCR beta CDR3s were sequenced to identify antigen-specific clonal expansions. The Adaptive Biotechnologies TCR-sequencing kit was used to sequence samples from a few pre-COVID donors and the naive versus memory experiments, whereas other data were Illumina-based. Among the 12 convalescent patients, 8 males and 4 females were included, and two of the subjects were Hispanic. The study assessed, at the TCR clonotype level, memory CD4+ T cell crossreactivity between SARS-CoV-2 and common cold coronavirus spike proteins. Expansion assays from other donors in the study were sequenced with a different, Illumina-based TCR-beta assay. HLA restriction was mapped for shared crossreactive spike epitopes using patient-derived lymphoblastoid cell lines. Across all 12 patients in the convalescent cohort, the median age was roughly 40 years, with a range of about 21 to 80 years.

CEF-cultured naive and memory CD4+ T cell DNA received survey-level immunoSEQ TCR-beta sequencing. Per the source publication's procedure: During preprocessing, nonproductive sequences were discarded, as were any CDR3s that did not begin with C, did not end with F or W, or were shorter than 7 amino acids. The MANAFEST web app identified antigen-specific clonotypes based on expansion compared with the reference and other culture wells. To be counted as positive, a clone had to show significant expansion compared with the reference culture, at an FDR below 0.05, in 2 of 3 replicate wells. For a clone to be considered positive, significant expansion relative to all other tandem wells and an odds ratio above 5 were also required. Cultured and uncultured naive and memory CD4+ repertoires were searched for previously identified spike- and CEF-reactive CDR3s. CDR3 homology was quantified as pairwise Levenshtein distance, calculated with the stringdist R package after three terminal residues were trimmed from each end. Not all clones reach the TCRdb copy of this immuneACCESS table, which keeps in-frame sequences only. Checked studies attribute under half of the gap to unresolved V genes and leave the rest unexplained. For V, J and clone size, that table is used; D and trimming come from the DNA. The sample table shows about 36,000 clones, and just over 75% are seen once. The ten largest clones capture about 2.5% of the sample.

The trim is 5 bases for V and 5 bases for J, with a gap of 12 bases between the germline ends. The CDR3, cysteine through phenylalanine, is 13 amino acids long. Only the CDR3 region is kept as DNA, spanning 39 bases read in frame from base 1. According to the germline V gene, CDR1 reads SGHAT and CDR2 reads FQNNGV. Here is what the overall study found, with its caveats: Significantly weaker SARS-CoV-2-driven expansion was shown by crossreactive clones than by monoreactive clones, consistent with antigenic imprinting. In approximately 65% of donors, memory CD4+ clonotypes turned up that crossrecognized SARS-CoV-2 and at least one common cold coronavirus spike. No donor contributed both pre-pandemic and post-infection samples, which limited tracing the source of pre-existing responses. Small numbers of patients and of tested TCRs were a limitation of the study. Sequencing of naive versus memory cells indicated that the assay detects memory recall responses, not primary responses primed during culture. Because the crossreactivity analysis focused on spike protein, crossreactivity against other viral proteins was not assessed.

In this chain, TRBV11-2 is recombined with TRBJ2-5, with the D gene call left open. This sequence was found in an adult with COVID-19. Sequenced sample: memory CD4+ T cells from PBMCs, cultured in vitro. The sample's cell subset or site label is to be understood as: memory (non-naive) CD4+ T cells. Here the CDR3 is given as CASSDDGHETQYF. DNA sequence: TGTGCCAGCAGCGACGACGGTCACGAGACCCAGTACTTC.